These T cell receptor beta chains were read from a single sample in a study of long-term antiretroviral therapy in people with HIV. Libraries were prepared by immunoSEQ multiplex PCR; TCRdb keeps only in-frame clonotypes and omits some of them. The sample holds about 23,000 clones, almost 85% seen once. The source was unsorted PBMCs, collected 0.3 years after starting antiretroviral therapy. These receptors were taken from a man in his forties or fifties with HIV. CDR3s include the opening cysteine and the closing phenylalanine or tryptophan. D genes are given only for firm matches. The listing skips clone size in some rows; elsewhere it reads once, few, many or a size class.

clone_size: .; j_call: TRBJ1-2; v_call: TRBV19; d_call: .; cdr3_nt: TGTGCCAGTAGTATGGGGGGGTACTCCTATGGCTACACCTTC; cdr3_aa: CASSMGGYSYGYTF
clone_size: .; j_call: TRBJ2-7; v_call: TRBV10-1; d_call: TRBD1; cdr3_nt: TGCGCCAGCAGTGCGGACAGGGGTGGCGAGCAGTACTTC; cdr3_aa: CASSADRGGEQYF
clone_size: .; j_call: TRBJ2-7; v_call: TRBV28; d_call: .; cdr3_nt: TGTGCCAGCAGTTTACTCCCCCCACGGGGCGAGCAGTACTTC; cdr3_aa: CASSLLPPRGEQYF
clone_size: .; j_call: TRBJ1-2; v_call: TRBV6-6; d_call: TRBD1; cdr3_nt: TGTGCCAGCTCACAGGGGCTTAACTATGGCTACACCTTC; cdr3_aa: CASSQGLNYGYTF
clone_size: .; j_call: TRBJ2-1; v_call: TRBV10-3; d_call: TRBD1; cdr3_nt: TGTGCCACCGGGACAGTCGGCTACAATGAGCAGTTCTTC; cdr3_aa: CATGTVGYNEQFF
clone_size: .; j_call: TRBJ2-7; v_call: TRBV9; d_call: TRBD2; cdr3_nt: TGTGCCAGCAGCGTTGCCGGACTAGGCAGAAACGAGCAGTACTTC; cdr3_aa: CASSVAGLGRNEQYF
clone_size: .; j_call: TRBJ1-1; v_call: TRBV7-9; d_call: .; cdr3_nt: TGTGCCAGCAGCCCACCGGACAAACGTGAAGCTTTCTTT; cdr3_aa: CASSPPDKREAFF
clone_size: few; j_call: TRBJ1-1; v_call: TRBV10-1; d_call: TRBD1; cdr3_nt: TGCGCCAGCAGTGAGTACAGGGGGAGAACTGAAGCTTTCTTT; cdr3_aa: CASSEYRGRTEAFF
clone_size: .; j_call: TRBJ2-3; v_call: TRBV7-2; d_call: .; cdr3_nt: TGTGCCAGCAGCCGCACTCTGGGGACAGATACGCAGTATTTT; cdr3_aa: CASSRTLGTDTQYF
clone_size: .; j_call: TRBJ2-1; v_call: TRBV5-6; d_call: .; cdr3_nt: TGTGCCAGCAGCTTGGGACCCCCAGCGGATGAGCAGTTCTTC; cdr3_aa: CASSLGPPADEQFF
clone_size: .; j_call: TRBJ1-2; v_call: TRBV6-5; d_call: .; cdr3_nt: TGTGCCAGCAGTCGTCTTGGGCCCTATGGCTACACCTTC; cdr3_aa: CASSRLGPYGYTF
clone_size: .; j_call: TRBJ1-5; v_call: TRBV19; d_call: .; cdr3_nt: TGTGCCAGTAGTATAATTCCCCCGGTTAGTCAGCCCCAGCATTTT; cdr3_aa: CASSIIPPVSQPQHF
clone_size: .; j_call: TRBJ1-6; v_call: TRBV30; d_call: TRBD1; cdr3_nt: TGTGCCTGGAATCTTCCCGGGACAGGGAATTCACCCCTCCACTTT; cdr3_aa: CAWNLPGTGNSPLHF
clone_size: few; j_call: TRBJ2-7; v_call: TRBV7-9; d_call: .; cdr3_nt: TGTGCCAGCAGCGTCCGCCCTTACGAGCAGTACTTC; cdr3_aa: CASSVRPYEQYF
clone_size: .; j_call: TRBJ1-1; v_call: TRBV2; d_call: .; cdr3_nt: TGTGCCAGCAGGAGGGGGTTCACTGAAGCTTTCTTT; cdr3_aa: CASRRGFTEAFF
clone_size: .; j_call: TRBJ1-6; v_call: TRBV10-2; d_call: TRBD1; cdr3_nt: TGCGCCAGCAGAGATCTCCCGGGACAGGGGAATTCACCCCTCCACTTT; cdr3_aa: CASRDLPGQGNSPLHF
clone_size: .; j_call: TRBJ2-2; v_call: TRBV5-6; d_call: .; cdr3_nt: TGTGCCAGCAGCTTGGCTCCGTACACCGGGGAGCTGTTTTTT; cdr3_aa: CASSLAPYTGELFF
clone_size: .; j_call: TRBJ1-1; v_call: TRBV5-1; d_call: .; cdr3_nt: TGCGCCAGCAGCTTGGAACAGATCACTGAAGCTTTCTTT; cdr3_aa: CASSLEQITEAFF
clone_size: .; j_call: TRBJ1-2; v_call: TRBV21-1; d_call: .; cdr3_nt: TGTGCCAGCAGCAACTTTCACAGGGGGCCGAACTATGGCTACACCTTC; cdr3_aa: CASSNFHRGPNYGYTF
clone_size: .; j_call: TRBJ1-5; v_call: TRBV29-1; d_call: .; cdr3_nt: TGCAGCGTTGTAGGCCAGCCCAATCAGCCCCAGCATTTT; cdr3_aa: CSVVGQPNQPQHF
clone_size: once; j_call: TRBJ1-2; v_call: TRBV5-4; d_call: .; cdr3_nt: TGTGCCAGCAGCTTGGACAGGGTCTATGGCTACACCTTC; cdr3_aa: CASSLDRVYGYTF
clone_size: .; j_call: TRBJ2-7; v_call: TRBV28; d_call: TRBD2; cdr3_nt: TGTGCCAGCAGTCCAGGACTGACAGTACGGGAGGGGAAGCAGTACTTC; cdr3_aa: CASSPGLTVREGKQYF
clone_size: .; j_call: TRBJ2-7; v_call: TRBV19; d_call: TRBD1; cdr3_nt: TGTGCCAGTAGTATACAGGGGGCCAACGAGCAGTACTTC; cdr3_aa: CASSIQGANEQYF
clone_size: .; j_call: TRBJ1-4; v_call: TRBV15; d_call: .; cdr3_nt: TGTGCCACCAGCAGCGGAATCTGGGGATTTAATTTGAATGAAAAACTGTTTTTT; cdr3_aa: CATSSGIWGFNLNEKLFF
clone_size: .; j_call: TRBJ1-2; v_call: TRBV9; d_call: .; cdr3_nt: TGTGCCAGCAGCGCCGGTCCTGGTCCCTATGGCTACACCTTC; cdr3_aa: CASSAGPGPYGYTF
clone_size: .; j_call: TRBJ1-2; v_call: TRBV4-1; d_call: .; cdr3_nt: TGCGCCACCAGAAGACAGACAACTAACTATGGCTACACCTTC; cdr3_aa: CATRRQTTNYGYTF
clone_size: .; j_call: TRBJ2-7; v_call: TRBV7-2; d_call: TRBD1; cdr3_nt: TGTGCCAGCAGCTTCATAGGTCACAGGGGGAACGAGCAGTACTTC; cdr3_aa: CASSFIGHRGNEQYF
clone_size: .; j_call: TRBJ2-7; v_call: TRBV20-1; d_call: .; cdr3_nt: TGCAGTGCTCGCGGGACACCCCAGCAGTACTTC; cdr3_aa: CSARGTPQQYF
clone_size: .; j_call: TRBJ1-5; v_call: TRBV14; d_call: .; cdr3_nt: TGTGCCAGCAGCCGGGGTGAACATCAGCCCCAGCATTTT; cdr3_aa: CASSRGEHQPQHF
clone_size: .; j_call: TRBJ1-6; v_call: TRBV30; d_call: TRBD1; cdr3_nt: TGTGCCTGGAGCCGGCCGGACAGGGATAATTCACCCCTCCACTTT; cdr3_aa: CAWSRPDRDNSPLHF